A selection of T cell receptor beta chains follows, all from one sample in a study of regulatory T cells in long-lasting Graves disease. MiXCR, run by TCRdb on the multiplex PCR reads, gives a single entry per CDR3 protein. This sample has around 460,000 distinct CDR3 sequences; roughly 21% occur once, and the top ten carry 6.5% to 9%. The sequencing here drew on peripheral blood mononuclear cells (PBMCs), taken when the disease was refractory, from a patient treated with antithyroid drugs. The receptors were gathered from a female donor with Graves disease. CDR3s include the opening cysteine and the closing phenylalanine or tryptophan. A D gene is named only where the DNA matches it firmly. Size is stated for part of the rows, as once, few or many counts, or as a class when the clone is expanded.

v_gene: TRBV12-3/TRBV12-4
abundance: many
j_gene: TRBJ1-1
d_gene: TRBD1
CDR3aa: CASSNSGGSEAFF
CDR3nt: TGTGCCAGCAGTAATTCAGGGGGCTCGGAAGCTTTCTTT

v_gene: TRBV5-4
abundance: NA
j_gene: TRBJ2-5
d_gene: NA
CDR3aa: CASSNVPGGGEAQYF
CDR3nt: TGTGCCAGCAGCAACGTCCCCGGGGGAGGAGAGGCCCAGTACTTC

v_gene: TRBV4-3
abundance: NA
j_gene: TRBJ2-7
d_gene: TRBD2
CDR3aa: CASSHTSGSSYEQYF
CDR3nt: TGCGCCAGCAGCCACACTAGCGGGAGTTCCTACGAGCAGTACTTC

v_gene: TRBV12-3/TRBV12-4
abundance: NA
j_gene: TRBJ2-7
d_gene: NA
CDR3aa: CASSLGWGTAYEQYF
CDR3nt: TGTGCCAGCAGTTTAGGGTGGGGCACAGCCTACGAGCAGTACTTC

v_gene: TRBV3-1
abundance: few
j_gene: TRBJ1-1
d_gene: NA
CDR3aa: CASSQDMARINIAFF
CDR3nt: TGTGCCAGCAGCCAAGATATGGCCCGCATAAATATCGCTTTCTTT

v_gene: TRBV28
abundance: many
j_gene: TRBJ2-7
d_gene: NA
CDR3aa: CASTRPTAYEQYF
CDR3nt: TGTGCCAGCACCCGTCCGACTGCCTACGAGCAGTACTTC

v_gene: TRBV20-1
abundance: many
j_gene: TRBJ1-2
d_gene: TRBD1
CDR3aa: CSAGQGGGYTF
CDR3nt: TGCAGTGCGGGACAGGGGGGCGGCTACACCTTC

v_gene: TRBV19
abundance: few
j_gene: TRBJ1-2
d_gene: NA
CDR3aa: CASSKASHYYGYTF
CDR3nt: TGTGCCAGTAGTAAGGCGTCTCATTACTATGGCTACACCTTC

v_gene: TRBV5-6
abundance: NA
j_gene: TRBJ1-2
d_gene: NA
CDR3aa: CASSLPQDGYTF
CDR3nt: TGTGCCAGCAGCCTACCACAGGATGGCTACACCTTC

v_gene: TRBV6-1
abundance: NA
j_gene: TRBJ1-6
d_gene: TRBD1
CDR3aa: CASRTGTETYNSPLHF
CDR3nt: TGTGCCAGCAGAACCGGGACAGAGACCTATAATTCACCCCTCCACTTT

v_gene: TRBV5-1
abundance: NA
j_gene: TRBJ1-5
d_gene: NA
CDR3aa: CASSLGTARNQPQHF
CDR3nt: TGCGCCAGCAGCTTGGGGACAGCCCGAAATCAGCCCCAGCATTTT

v_gene: TRBV12-3/TRBV12-4
abundance: many
j_gene: TRBJ2-7
d_gene: NA
CDR3aa: CASSLERAGPYEQYF
CDR3nt: TGTGCCAGCAGTTTAGAAAGGGCGGGCCCCTACGAGCAGTACTTC

v_gene: TRBV2
abundance: NA
j_gene: TRBJ2-3
d_gene: TRBD1
CDR3aa: CASSDRTGPDTQYF
CDR3nt: TGTGCCAGCAGTGATCGGACAGGACCGGATACGCAGTATTTT

v_gene: TRBV25-1
abundance: NA
j_gene: TRBJ2-7
d_gene: NA
CDR3aa: CASSEYGGSYEQYF
CDR3nt: TGTGCCAGCAGTGAATATGGTGGATCTTACGAGCAGTACTTC

v_gene: TRBV7-2
abundance: few
j_gene: TRBJ1-1
d_gene: NA
CDR3aa: CASSPRPGETEAFF
CDR3nt: TGTGCCAGCAGCCCGAGGCCGGGGGAAACTGAAGCTTTCTTT

v_gene: TRBV28
abundance: many
j_gene: TRBJ2-7
d_gene: NA
CDR3aa: CASSAGGSYPNSYEQYF
CDR3nt: TGTGCCAGCAGTGCCGGGGGTTCTTACCCCAACTCCTACGAGCAGTACTTC

v_gene: TRBV30
abundance: NA
j_gene: TRBJ2-5
d_gene: NA
CDR3aa: CAWSFGETQYF
CDR3nt: TGTGCCTGGAGTTTCGGGGAGACCCAGTACTTC

v_gene: TRBV20-1
abundance: NA
j_gene: TRBJ1-5
d_gene: NA
CDR3aa: CSARGGRINQPQHF
CDR3nt: TGCAGTGCTAGAGGTGGTCGGATCAATCAGCCCCAGCATTTT

v_gene: TRBV19
abundance: NA
j_gene: TRBJ1-6
d_gene: NA
CDR3aa: CASSTTGTSSYNSPLHF
CDR3nt: TGTGCCAGTAGTACCACAGGAACCAGCTCCTATAATTCACCCCTCCACTTT

v_gene: TRBV18
abundance: NA
j_gene: TRBJ1-4
d_gene: NA
CDR3aa: CASSPPSGQRGEKLFF
CDR3nt: TGTGCCAGCTCACCACCGTCCGGCCAGCGGGGGGAAAAACTGTTTTTT

v_gene: TRBV2
abundance: many
j_gene: TRBJ1-2
d_gene: TRBD1
CDR3aa: CASGQGIVGYTF
CDR3nt: TGTGCCAGTGGACAGGGGATCGTCGGCTACACCTTC

v_gene: TRBV3-1
abundance: once
j_gene: TRBJ1-6
d_gene: TRBD1
CDR3aa: CASSPHGQGPTPLHF
CDR3nt: TGTGCCAGCAGCCCACACGGACAGGGGCCGACACCCCTCCACTTT

v_gene: TRBV7-6
abundance: NA
j_gene: TRBJ1-1
d_gene: NA
CDR3aa: CASSTQQNTEAFF
CDR3nt: TGTGCCAGCAGTACCCAACAGAACACTGAAGCTTTCTTT

v_gene: TRBV20-1
abundance: many
j_gene: TRBJ2-5
d_gene: TRBD2
CDR3aa: CSARRLAVRETQYF
CDR3nt: TGCAGTGCTAGAAGGCTAGCGGTCCGGGAGACCCAGTACTTC

v_gene: TRBV7-2
abundance: NA
j_gene: TRBJ2-1
d_gene: NA
CDR3aa: CASSLRPGQNNEQFF
CDR3nt: TGTGCCAGCAGCTTAAGGCCTGGGCAGAACAATGAGCAGTTCTTC

v_gene: TRBV28
abundance: few
j_gene: TRBJ2-7
d_gene: TRBD2
CDR3aa: CASSSGPDSGTSGDYYEQYF
CDR3nt: TGTGCCAGCAGCTCCGGGCCTGATTCCGGGACTAGTGGCGACTACTACGAGCAGTACTTC

v_gene: TRBV27
abundance: many
j_gene: TRBJ2-7
d_gene: TRBD1
CDR3aa: CASSSTHRGAYEQYF
CDR3nt: TGTGCCAGCAGTTCCACCCACAGGGGGGCCTACGAGCAGTACTTC

v_gene: TRBV5-1
abundance: few
j_gene: TRBJ2-5
d_gene: NA
CDR3aa: CASSPQWGVAETQYF
CDR3nt: TGCGCCAGCAGCCCGCAGTGGGGGGTCGCCGAGACCCAGTACTTC

v_gene: TRBV30
abundance: NA
j_gene: TRBJ1-6
d_gene: NA
CDR3aa: CAWTQGESPLHF
CDR3nt: TGTGCCTGGACCCAGGGAGAGTCACCCCTCCACTTT

v_gene: TRBV28
abundance: many
j_gene: TRBJ1-2
d_gene: NA
CDR3aa: CASNYLQGNYGYTF
CDR3nt: TGTGCCAGCAATTATTTGCAGGGAAACTATGGCTACACCTTC

v_gene: TRBV20-1
abundance: NA
j_gene: TRBJ2-5
d_gene: NA
CDR3aa: CSARLSSGAKLETQYF
CDR3nt: TGCAGTGCTAGACTGTCGTCGGGGGCAAAGTTAGAGACCCAGTACTTC

v_gene: TRBV24-1
abundance: NA
j_gene: TRBJ2-2
d_gene: TRBD1
CDR3aa: CATSDLNDRGRADTGELFF
CDR3nt: TGTGCCACCAGTGATTTGAATGACAGGGGGCGCGCAGACACCGGGGAGCTGTTTTTT

v_gene: TRBV11-2
abundance: many
j_gene: TRBJ2-7
d_gene: NA
CDR3aa: CASSLGFLGYEQYF
CDR3nt: TGTGCCAGCAGCTTAGGGTTCTTGGGGTACGAGCAGTACTTC

v_gene: TRBV6-2/TRBV6-3
abundance: NA
j_gene: TRBJ2-2
d_gene: NA
CDR3aa: CASSSPSVNTGELFF
CDR3nt: TGTGCCAGCAGTTCCCCGTCGGTGAACACCGGGGAGCTGTTTTTT

v_gene: TRBV12-3/TRBV12-4
abundance: few
j_gene: TRBJ1-3
d_gene: NA
CDR3aa: CASSPDTVPGGNF
CDR3nt: TGTGCCAGCAGCCCGGACACGGTGCCCGGGGGGAATTTT

v_gene: TRBV12-3/TRBV12-4
abundance: once
j_gene: TRBJ2-3
d_gene: NA
CDR3aa: CASRQGGLTDTQYF
CDR3nt: TGTGCCAGCAGACAGGGAGGGTTGACAGATACGCAGTATTTT

v_gene: TRBV28
abundance: many
j_gene: TRBJ1-1
d_gene: NA
CDR3aa: CASSNHGGVDQAFF
CDR3nt: TGTGCCAGCAGCAATCACGGGGGGGTCGACCAAGCTTTCTTT

v_gene: TRBV10-3
abundance: many
j_gene: TRBJ2-5
d_gene: NA
CDR3aa: CATGTQETQYF
CDR3nt: TGTGCCACCGGGACTCAAGAGACCCAGTACTTC

v_gene: TRBV28
abundance: many
j_gene: TRBJ1-5
d_gene: NA
CDR3aa: CASSLSRPYSNQPQHF
CDR3nt: TGTGCCAGCAGTTTAAGCCGACCCTATAGCAATCAGCCCCAGCATTTT

v_gene: TRBV4-1
abundance: few
j_gene: TRBJ1-5
d_gene: TRBD1
CDR3aa: CASSQDRGHQPQHF
CDR3nt: TGCGCCAGCAGCCAGGACAGGGGGCACCAGCCCCAGCATTTT

v_gene: TRBV6-1
abundance: many
j_gene: TRBJ2-5
d_gene: NA
CDR3aa: CASSQSRGETQYF
CDR3nt: TGTGCCAGCAGCCAAAGCCGGGGCGAGACCCAGTACTTC

v_gene: TRBV28
abundance: many
j_gene: TRBJ1-5
d_gene: TRBD1
CDR3aa: CASSAPGQHSNQPQHF
CDR3nt: TGTGCCAGCAGCGCGCCGGGACAGCATAGCAATCAGCCCCAGCATTTT

v_gene: TRBV5-1
abundance: few
j_gene: TRBJ2-3
d_gene: NA
CDR3aa: CASSLIPTASTDTQYF
CDR3nt: TGCGCCAGCAGCCTAATCCCGACGGCTAGCACAGATACGCAGTATTTT

v_gene: TRBV2
abundance: once
j_gene: TRBJ1-1
d_gene: TRBD1
CDR3aa: CASSPAGTGGWMNTEAFF
CDR3nt: TGTGCCAGCAGCCCAGCCGGGACAGGGGGCTGGATGAACACTGAAGCTTTCTTT

v_gene: TRBV7-2
abundance: many
j_gene: TRBJ1-1
d_gene: NA
CDR3aa: CASSSASLGGTEAFF
CDR3nt: TGTGCCAGCAGCTCGGCTTCACTGGGAGGTACTGAAGCTTTCTTT

v_gene: TRBV2
abundance: many
j_gene: TRBJ2-5
d_gene: NA
CDR3aa: CASRARWTDLKTQYF
CDR3nt: TGTGCCAGCAGGGCCCGATGGACAGACCTAAAGACCCAGTACTTC

v_gene: TRBV12-3/TRBV12-4
abundance: many
j_gene: TRBJ1-1
d_gene: NA
CDR3aa: CASTRLGLEAFF
CDR3nt: TGTGCCAGCACCCGCCTTGGGCTTGAAGCTTTCTTT

v_gene: TRBV6-5
abundance: many
j_gene: TRBJ2-1
d_gene: TRBD2
CDR3aa: CASSYSTLAGAGRNEQFF
CDR3nt: TGTGCCAGCAGTTACTCGACGCTAGCGGGGGCAGGGCGCAATGAGCAGTTCTTC

v_gene: TRBV20-1
abundance: many
j_gene: TRBJ1-5
d_gene: NA
CDR3aa: CSARTDGYSNQPQHF
CDR3nt: TGCAGTGCTAGAACAGACGGCTATAGCAATCAGCCCCAGCATTTT

v_gene: TRBV19
abundance: NA
j_gene: TRBJ2-2
d_gene: TRBD2
CDR3aa: CASRIPSPGLGIPGELFF
CDR3nt: TGTGCCAGTAGAATCCCTAGTCCGGGACTAGGGATACCAGGGGAGCTGTTTTTT

v_gene: TRBV12-5
abundance: many
j_gene: TRBJ1-4
d_gene: NA
CDR3aa: CASVRAPTNEKLFF
CDR3nt: TGTGCTAGTGTCCGGGCACCAACTAATGAAAAACTGTTTTTT

v_gene: TRBV2
abundance: many
j_gene: TRBJ1-1
d_gene: TRBD1
CDR3aa: CASSDLRQGEAFF
CDR3nt: TGTGCCAGCAGTGACCTAAGACAGGGTGAAGCTTTCTTT

v_gene: TRBV13
abundance: many
j_gene: TRBJ2-5
d_gene: TRBD2
CDR3aa: CASSVKRGSGLETQYF
CDR3nt: TGTGCCAGCAGCGTGAAGCGGGGGAGTGGGCTGGAGACCCAGTACTTC

v_gene: TRBV29-1
abundance: NA
j_gene: TRBJ2-6
d_gene: NA
CDR3aa: CSVGVPGANVLTF
CDR3nt: TGCAGCGTTGGGGTCCCTGGGGCCAACGTCCTGACTTTC

v_gene: TRBV15
abundance: NA
j_gene: TRBJ1-2
d_gene: NA
CDR3aa: CATSRNSDSRGYTF
CDR3nt: TGTGCCACCAGCAGAAACTCCGACAGTAGGGGCTACACCTTC